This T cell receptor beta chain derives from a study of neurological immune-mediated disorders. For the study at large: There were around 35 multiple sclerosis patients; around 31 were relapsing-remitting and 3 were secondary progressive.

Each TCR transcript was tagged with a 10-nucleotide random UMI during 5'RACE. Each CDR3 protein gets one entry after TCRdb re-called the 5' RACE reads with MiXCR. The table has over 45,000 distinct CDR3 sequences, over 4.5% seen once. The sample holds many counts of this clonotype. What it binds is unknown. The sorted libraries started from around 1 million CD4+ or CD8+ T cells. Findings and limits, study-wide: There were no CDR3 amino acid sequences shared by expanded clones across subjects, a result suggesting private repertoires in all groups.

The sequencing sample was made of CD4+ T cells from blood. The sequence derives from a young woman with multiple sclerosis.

The DNA of the CDR3 is TGTGCCAGCAGTCGTAACAGGGATCAGCCCCAGCATTTT. Protein: CASSRNRDQPQHF. The chain employs TRBV6-5 and TRBJ1-5, with D perhaps TRBD1 (6 bases). The CDR3 consists of 13 residues. Trimming took 5 bases from V and 5 from J, leaving 10 bases between them. From germline, CDR1 is MNHEY and CDR2 SVGAGI.